These 6 T cell receptor beta chains came from one sample sequenced in a study of cytomegalovirus exposure and HLA in healthy donors. Primers for the PCR totalled 60 Vbeta and 13 Jbeta. This table comes from immunoSEQ multiplex PCR, and its TCRdb copy is limited to in-frame clones, with some not included. The sample has 130,000 or so clones, roughly four fifths seen once. Input material: PBMCs. Receptors originate from a man between 35 and 55 years old in good health and CMV-seronegative.

The rearrangement links TRBV30 to TRBJ1-6; D might be TRBD1 (5 bases). Trimming stripped 5 bases from V and 5 bases from J, with 22 bases between. The length of the CDR3 is 17 residues. Germline V gene lookup returns CDR1 GTSNPN and CDR2 SVGIG (reference sequence). CDR3 in DNA: TGTGCCTGGGCGGTGGTACCACCGGGACTGAATAATTCACCCCTCCACTTT. It is translated as CAWAVVPPGLNNSPLHF.

This clone has a handful of counts. The chain uses TRBV30 and TRBJ2-1; maybe TRBD2 (7 bases). The CDR3 runs 14 residues. V was pared by 5 bases and J by 8 bases, with 19 bases between. CDR1 and CDR2 from the germline V gene are GTSNPN and SVGIG (reference sequence). CDR3 coding DNA: TGTGCCTGGTGTTCCGGAGGGGGGAGGGATGAGCAGTTCTTC. Its protein is CAWCSGGGRDEQFF.

V usage is TRBV4-3 and J usage is TRBJ1-6; D possibly corresponds to TRBD1 (5 bases). Germline-derived CDR1 and CDR2 are LGHNA and YSLEER. Trimming removed 2 bases at V and 9 bases at J, with 8 bases between. The CDR3 is 13 amino acids. CDR3 amino acids: CASSQQGLSPLHF. The CDR3 coding sequence is TGCGCCAGCAGCCAACAGGGTCTTTCACCCCTCCACTTT.

The chain links TRBV30 to TRBJ1-1; no firm D call. Deletions cut 4 bases from V and 3 bases from J, with 15 bases between. The CDR3 has 14 residues. Germline CDR1 reads GTSNPN; CDR2 reads SVGIG (reference sequence). Here the CDR3 DNA reads TGTGCCTGGACAAACACGGAGTATTACACTGAAGCTTTCTTT. As protein: CAWTNTEYYTEAFF. Variable domain in full (rest from reference TRBV30 and TRBJ1-1): SQTIHQWPATLVQPVGSPLSLECTVEGTSNPNLYWYRQAAGRGLQLLFYSVGIGQISSEVPQNLSASRPQDRQFILSSKKLLLSDSGFYLCAWTNTEYYTEAFFGQGTRLTVV.

This clone came up a few times. V and J are TRBV7-2 and TRBJ1-3, with 11 bases matching TRBD1. J lost 14 bases, V lost 5 bases, and 5 bases had no gene match. CDR3 length: 12 amino acids. The germline V gene has CDR1 SGHTA and CDR2 FQGNSA. As DNA, the CDR3 is TGTGCCAGCAGCCATGGACAGGGGGCCGTATATTTT. It translates to CASSHGQGAVYF.

The chain is built from TRBV5-1 and TRBJ2-3, with 7 bases identical to TRBD2. The germline gives CDR1 SGHRS, CDR2 YFSETQ. This CDR3 contains 17 residues. Trimming cost V 4 bases and J 2 bases; bases outside gene matches: 13. The CDR3 here is CASSRSGLAASTDTQYF. The CDR3 nucleotides read TGCGCCAGCAGCCGGTCTGGGCTAGCGGCCTCCACAGATACGCAGTATTTT.